The 24 T cell receptor beta chains below were found in one sample sequenced in a study of shared clonotypes between healthy human individuals. Clones were read by immunoSEQ multiplex PCR, and TCRdb kept only the in-frame ones, dropping some. The data hold under 650,000 clones, with 90% to 97% observed a single time. The sequencing sample was made of naive CD4+ T cells sorted from blood. Regarding subset: CD45RA+ positively selected. Receptor source: a woman aged 30 to 39 in good health.

This clone was detected once. The chain combines TRBV25-1 with TRBJ1-6; D is perhaps TRBD1 (5 bases). Germline-derived CDR1 and CDR2 are MGHDK and SYGVNS. V gave up 3 bases and J gave up 6 bases, with 6 bases separating them. This CDR3 has 13 amino acids. For the CDR3, the DNA is TGTGCCAGCAGTGACAGGGTTAATTCACCCCTCCACTTT. Protein sequence: CASSDRVNSPLHF.

The chain links TRBV7-9 to TRBJ2-2; possibly TRBD1 or TRBD2 for D (5 bases each). The CDR3 is 14 residues long. The germline V gene encodes CDR1 SEHNR and CDR2 FQNEAQ (reference sequence). The ends were cut back, 4 bases at V and 5 bases at J, with 11 bases in the middle. DNA for the CDR3: TGTGCCAGCAGCTCGGGACGTCCGACCGGGGAGCTGTTTTTT. This sequence encodes CASSSGRPTGELFF.

V and J are TRBV18 and TRBJ1-5; D unclear. The CDR3 contains 14 residues. With 2 bases removed from V and 4 bases from J, the gap between germline ends came to 9 bases. Germline CDR1 and CDR2: KGHSH and LQKENI. CDR3 amino acids: CASSPESRNQPQHF. CDR3 nucleotide sequence: TGTGCCAGCTCACCAGAGTCTCGGAATCAGCCCCAGCATTTT.

V usage is TRBV10-3 and J usage is TRBJ2-7; TRBD1 is a possible D gene (5 bases). V was pared by 4 bases and J by 0 bases, with 10 bases between. Germline CDR1 ENHRY, CDR2 SYGVKD. This CDR3 region has 14 residues. The CDR3 loop is CAISVQGVSYEQYF. The CDR3 nucleotides read TGTGCCATCAGTGTGCAGGGTGTCTCCTACGAGCAGTACTTC.

The chain recombines TRBV7-9 with TRBJ2-7; 8 positions match TRBD1. The CDR3 consists of 16 residues. CDR1 is SEHNR and CDR2 is FQNEAQ in the germline V gene (reference sequence). Trimming removed 1 base from V and 7 bases from J; junction bases left unmatched: 12. The CDR3 spells CASSLEVGQGSGEQYF. Written as DNA, the CDR3 is TGTGCCAGCAGCTTAGAGGTCGGACAGGGTTCTGGAGAGCAGTACTTC.

The chain joins TRBV7-9 to TRBJ2-3; D unresolved. Germline V gene lookup returns CDR1 SEHNR and CDR2 FQNEAQ (reference sequence). V lost 5 bases and J lost 6, with 9 bases in between. This CDR3 comprises 12 residues. The CDR3 reads CASSLQPDTQYF. In DNA form, the CDR3 reads TGTGCCAGCAGCCTACAACCGGATACGCAGTATTTT.

The CDR3: CASSTIAYNEQFF. The CDR3, as DNA: TGTGCCAGCAGCACCATCGCCTACAATGAGCAGTTCTTC. The chain employs TRBV2 and TRBJ2-1; D remains ambiguous. Germline loops: CDR1 SNHLY, CDR2 FYNNEI. V was clipped by 6 bases and J by 2 bases, with 8 bases between them. This CDR3 comprises 13 residues.

The chain couples TRBV7-9 to TRBJ1-4; no definite D call. The germline CDR1 and CDR2 sequences are SEHNR and FQNEAQ (reference sequence). The CDR3 extends over 14 amino acids. V was cut by 6 bases and J by 7 bases, with 15 bases left in between. The CDR3 nucleotides are TGTGCCAGCAGTCGTAGTGAGGACGGTGAAAAACTGTTTTTT. Its translation is CASSRSEDGEKLFF.

The J gene is TRBJ2-7, the V gene TRBV27, with 10 bases lining up with TRBD1. The ends lost 8 bases at V and 4 bases at J; junction bases unmatched: 8. The CDR3 has 14 residues. CDR1 is MNHEY and CDR2 is SMNVEV in the germline V gene (reference sequence). CDR3 in amino acids: CASGGQGSMYEQYF. The CDR3 DNA reads as TGTGCCAGCGGGGGACAGGGGAGTATGTACGAGCAGTACTTC.

The table lists this clone with a count of one. Other nucleotide sequences in the sample specify the same CDR3. This rearrangement joins TRBV5-1 to TRBJ2-4; D gene unclear. The germline gives CDR1 SGHRS, CDR2 YFSETQ. CDR3 length: 17 amino acids. V dropped 0 bases and J dropped 1 base, with 14 bases sitting between them. The CDR3 spells CASSLGEITLAKNIQYF. Written as DNA, the CDR3 is TGCGCCAGCAGCTTGGGGGAAATAACTCTGGCCAAAAACATTCAGTACTTC.

This clone was detected only once. The V and J genes are TRBV19 and TRBJ2-5; 7 positions match TRBD1. V trimming: 5 bases; J trimming: 11 bases; junction bases outside the gene matches: 11. The germline V gene has CDR1 LNHDA and CDR2 SQIVND (reference sequence). The CDR3 sequence is 13 residues long. CDR3 sequence (DNA): TGTGCCAGTAGTGACGGGACAGTGGGGGAGCAGTACTTC. It specifies CASSDGTVGEQYF.

This clone was recorded only once. The gene calls are TRBV5-5 and TRBJ1-5; the D is unclear. In germline, CDR1 is SGHKS, CDR2 YYEKEE (reference sequence). V lost 0 bases, J lost 0 bases, and 7 bases lay in between. The CDR3 spans 15 residues. CDR3 coding DNA: TGTGCCAGCAGCTTGGAGCAGGCTAGCAATCAGCCCCAGCATTTT. It is translated as CASSLEQASNQPQHF. Drawing the rest from reference TRBV5-5 and TRBJ1-5, the complete variable domain is DAGVTQSPTHLIKTRGQQVTLRCSPISGHKSVSWYQQVLGQGPQFIFQYYEKEERGRGNFPDRFSARQFPNYSSELNVNALLLGDSALYLCASSLEQASNQPQHFGDGTRLSIL.

V and J are TRBV28 and TRBJ2-7; TRBD2 is a possible D gene (6 bases). V shed 2 bases and J shed 9 bases, with 20 bases lying between them. The CDR3 contains 15 residues. From germline, CDR1 is MDHEN and CDR2 SYDVKM. CDR3 bases: TGTGCCAGCAGTTTAGGGGGGTCCCTCATCCTTGGGCAGTACTTC. Protein product: CASSLGGSLILGQYF. Full variable domain (remainder filled in from reference TRBV28 and TRBJ2-7): DVKVTQSSRYLVKRTGEKVFLECVQDMDHENMFWYRQDPGLGLRLIYFSYDVKMKEKGDIPEGYSVSREKKERFSLILESASTNQTSMYLCASSLGGSLILGQYFGPGTRLTVT.

The gene calls are TRBV11-2 and TRBJ2-1; TRBD2 matches 7 bases. The CDR3 has 15 amino acids. The V segment lost 1 base and the J segment 6 bases; nucleotides outside the gene matches: 6. Per germline, CDR1 SGHAT and CDR2 FQNNGV. CDR3 amino acids: CASSLAGTTVNEQFF. The CDR3 nucleotides read TGTGCCAGCAGCTTAGCTGGGACTACCGTCAATGAGCAGTTCTTC.

This CDR3 is CASSFGGTSYNEQFF. CDR3 sequence (DNA): TGTGCCAGCAGTTTCGGGGGGACTTCCTACAATGAGCAGTTCTTC. The rearrangement links TRBV28 to TRBJ2-1, with 7 bases identical to TRBD2. The length of the CDR3 is 15 residues. V dropped 3 bases and J dropped 1; count of bases not matched to a gene: 3. Germline V gene sequence: CDR1 MDHEN, CDR2 SYDVKM.

This clone came up a few times. Distinct nucleotide sequences in the sample also encode this CDR3. V and J are TRBV5-1 and TRBJ2-5; D call uncertain. CDR3 length: 11 amino acids. V lost 1 base and J 2 bases, leaving 0 bases between the germline ends. Germline CDR1 reads SGHRS; CDR2 reads YFSETQ. CDR3 DNA: TGCGCCAGCAGCTTGCAAGAGACCCAGTACTTC. It codes for CASSLQETQYF. The full variable domain, in which reference TRBV5-1 and TRBJ2-5 provide the parts outside the CDR3, is KAGVTQTPRYLIKTRGQQVTLSCSPISGHRSVSWYQQTPGQGLQFLFEYFSETQRNKGNFPGRFSGRQFSNSRSEMNVSTLELGDSALYLCASSLQETQYFGPGTRLLVL.

The genes are TRBV10-3 and TRBJ2-1; D ambiguous. This CDR3 has 11 residues. Germline-derived CDR1 and CDR2 are ENHRY and SYGVKD. With 4 bases removed from V and 9 bases from J, the gap between germline ends came to 7 bases. The CDR3 coding sequence is TGTGCCATCAGTGGTGGGATTGAGCAGTTCTTC. The encoded protein is CAISGGIEQFF.

V and J are TRBV28 and TRBJ2-1, with 7 bases fitting TRBD2. Trimming cost V 2 bases and J 5 bases; bases outside gene matches: 6. This CDR3 comprises 15 residues. Germline loops: CDR1 MDHEN, CDR2 SYDVKM. This CDR3 is CASSLQRDRDNEQFF. In nucleotides, the CDR3 is TGTGCCAGCAGTTTACAGCGGGATAGAGACAATGAGCAGTTCTTC.

This chain links TRBV28 with TRBJ2-4; a possible D gene is TRBD1 (6 bases). Between the trimmed V and J ends, which lost 7 bases and 8 bases, there was a span of 12 bases. This CDR3 has 12 amino acids. Germline assignment: CDR1 MDHEN and CDR2 SYDVKM. The CDR3 nucleotides read TGTGCCAGCACCCAGGGGACGGACATTCAGTACTTC. Amino acids: CASTQGTDIQYF.

J is TRBJ2-7 and V is TRBV28, with D tentatively TRBD1 (6 bases). Germline CDR1 reads MDHEN; CDR2 reads SYDVKM. V lost 0 bases to trimming and J lost 5 bases, with 11 bases between them. The CDR3 contains 14 residues. The DNA for the CDR3 is TGTGCCAGCAGTTTATGGCCAGGGGATGACGAGCAGTACTTC. Translating gives CASSLWPGDDEQYF.

The chain combines TRBV6-5 with TRBJ1-6, with 8 positions matching TRBD1. V dropped 0 bases and J dropped 7; count of bases not matched to a gene: 2. Germline lookup yields CDR1 MNHEY and CDR2 SVGAGI. The CDR3 is 15 amino acids. DNA of the CDR3: TGTGCCAGCAGTTACTCGAGGGACAGGAATTCACCCCTCCACTTT. It specifies CASSYSRDRNSPLHF.

The CDR3 DNA sequence: TGTGCCAGCAGTTCCATACCGGACAGGATTAACACTGAAGCTTTCTTT. It encodes CASSSIPDRINTEAFF. The chain employs TRBV27 and TRBJ1-1; 7 nucleotides align to TRBD1. The ends lost 4 bases at V and 2 bases at J; junction bases unmatched: 10. Germline CDR1 MNHEY, CDR2 SMNVEV (reference sequence). The CDR3 contains 16 residues.

The chain uses TRBV28 and TRBJ2-1, with TRBD1 matching over 7 bases. Germline V gives CDR1 MDHEN, CDR2 SYDVKM. Trimming at V came to 3 bases and at J to 7 bases, leaving 15 bases not matched to a gene. This CDR3 has 17 residues. This CDR3 reads CASSLRSGGSLGNEQFF. The CDR3 coding sequence is TGTGCCAGCAGTTTGAGATCAGGGGGATCACTAGGGAATGAGCAGTTCTTC.

The J gene is TRBJ1-1, the V gene TRBV20-1, with a weak D call TRBD1 (5 bases). The V and J ends lost 6 bases and 4 bases respectively, with 9 bases between them. Germline V gives CDR1 DFQATT, CDR2 SNEGSKA (reference sequence). This CDR3 has 11 amino acids. CDR3 coding DNA: TGCAGTGCCCGGGGCGTCACTGAAGCTTTCTTT. Translated, it gives CSARGVTEAFF.